This is a list of T cell receptor beta chains from one sample in a study of neoadjuvant anti-PD-1 for oral cavity cancer. Generated by immunoSEQ multiplex PCR, the TCRdb table keeps only in-frame clones and is missing some. The sample consists of about 80,000 clones, about 84% of them appearing once. This specimen was PBMCs, taken before nivolumab (anti-PD-1) treatment. Every receptor here comes from a person aged 35-79 years with oral cavity squamous cell carcinoma. The CDR3 runs from the conserved cysteine through the conserved F or W. The D gene is left open where the match is weak. A row's size may be missing; if present it is once, few, many or a size class.

J gene: TRBJ2-5; V gene: TRBV12-1; D gene: .; clone size: medium-sized; CDR3 DNA: TGTGCCAGCAGCCCCACTGTCCTGACAAACCCTTTAAGGGAGACCCAGTACTTC; CDR3 protein: CASSPTVLTNPLRETQYF
J gene: TRBJ2-7; V gene: TRBV5-1; D gene: .; clone size: once; CDR3 DNA: TGCGCCAGCAGCCCAGGGGTGGGGATTTACGCGCAGTACTTC; CDR3 protein: CASSPGVGIYAQYF
J gene: TRBJ2-7; V gene: TRBV11-2; D gene: TRBD1; clone size: .; CDR3 DNA: TGTGCCAGCAGCTCCTGGGACAGGGCCCCGTACGAGCAGTACTTC; CDR3 protein: CASSSWDRAPYEQYF
J gene: TRBJ2-7; V gene: TRBV9; D gene: .; clone size: once; CDR3 DNA: TGTGCCAGCAGCGTAGTTGGGTCCGCCGAGCAGTACTTC; CDR3 protein: CASSVVGSAEQYF
J gene: TRBJ2-3; V gene: TRBV5-4; D gene: .; clone size: .; CDR3 DNA: TGTGCCAGCAGCTCTCCAGTCCGGGCAGATACGCAGTATTTT; CDR3 protein: CASSSPVRADTQYF
J gene: TRBJ2-3; V gene: TRBV5-4; D gene: .; clone size: once; CDR3 DNA: TGTGCCAGCAGCTTAGGGGGTTCAGATACGCAGTATTTT; CDR3 protein: CASSLGGSDTQYF
J gene: TRBJ2-1; V gene: TRBV7-6; D gene: .; clone size: .; CDR3 DNA: TGTGCCAGCAGCTACGACATGTCCAGAAATGAGCAGTTCTTC; CDR3 protein: CASSYDMSRNEQFF
J gene: TRBJ1-2; V gene: TRBV30; D gene: TRBD1; clone size: once; CDR3 DNA: TGTGCCTCTACCGGGACAGCGATTACCTATGGCTACACCTTC; CDR3 protein: CASTGTAITYGYTF
J gene: TRBJ2-2; V gene: TRBV19; D gene: .; clone size: .; CDR3 DNA: TGTGCCAGTAGTCCCGACAGGGAGCTGTTTTTT; CDR3 protein: CASSPDRELFF
J gene: TRBJ1-3; V gene: TRBV10-3; D gene: .; clone size: .; CDR3 DNA: TGTGCCATCATTAAGGGAGACTCTGGAAACACCATATATTTT; CDR3 protein: CAIIKGDSGNTIYF
J gene: TRBJ2-7; V gene: TRBV19; D gene: .; clone size: .; CDR3 DNA: TGTGCCAGTAGTGGAAGCTGGACAGCCTCCTACGAGCAGTACTTC; CDR3 protein: CASSGSWTASYEQYF
J gene: TRBJ2-1; V gene: TRBV29-1; D gene: .; clone size: .; CDR3 DNA: TGCAGCTCAGGGAGGACCCGCGATGAGCAGTTCTTC; CDR3 protein: CSSGRTRDEQFF
J gene: TRBJ2-3; V gene: TRBV25-1; D gene: .; clone size: .; CDR3 DNA: TGTGCCAGCCTCATAGGGGATACGCAGTATTTT; CDR3 protein: CASLIGDTQYF
J gene: TRBJ2-3; V gene: TRBV7-9; D gene: .; clone size: .; CDR3 DNA: TGTGCCAGCAGCTCCTTCGCCACAGATACGCAGTATTTT; CDR3 protein: CASSSFATDTQYF
J gene: TRBJ2-7; V gene: TRBV27; D gene: TRBD2; clone size: .; CDR3 DNA: TGTGCCAGCGGAGCGGGAGGGAGTTCCTACGAGCAGTACTTC; CDR3 protein: CASGAGGSSYEQYF
J gene: TRBJ1-5; V gene: TRBV28; D gene: .; clone size: once; CDR3 DNA: TGTGCCAGCAGTTATGGGACGCTAAGCAATCAGCCCCAGCATTTT; CDR3 protein: CASSYGTLSNQPQHF
J gene: TRBJ1-2; V gene: TRBV9; D gene: .; clone size: .; CDR3 DNA: TGTGCCAGCAGCCCACAGGGTAGAAATGGCTACACCTTC; CDR3 protein: CASSPQGRNGYTF
J gene: TRBJ2-2; V gene: TRBV6-1; D gene: TRBD1; clone size: .; CDR3 DNA: TGTGCCAGCAGCGTCAGGGGGCAGGTCGGGGAGCTGTTTTTT; CDR3 protein: CASSVRGQVGELFF
J gene: TRBJ2-7; V gene: TRBV15; D gene: .; clone size: .; CDR3 DNA: TGTGCCACCAGCAGAGCGGGGACGAGCGAGCAGTACTTC; CDR3 protein: CATSRAGTSEQYF
J gene: TRBJ1-1; V gene: TRBV27; D gene: .; clone size: .; CDR3 DNA: TGTGCCAGCAGCCCCAGGGCGAAGAACACTGAAGCTTTCTTT; CDR3 protein: CASSPRAKNTEAFF
J gene: TRBJ1-1; V gene: TRBV6-8; D gene: TRBD1; clone size: once; CDR3 DNA: TGTGCCAGCAGAGGACAGGGGGAAAGGAACACTGAAGCTTTCTTT; CDR3 protein: CASRGQGERNTEAFF
J gene: TRBJ2-7; V gene: TRBV7-9; D gene: .; clone size: once; CDR3 DNA: TGTGCCAGCAGCCCAGGACCGATCTACGAGCAGTACTTC; CDR3 protein: CASSPGPIYEQYF
J gene: TRBJ2-7; V gene: TRBV6-7; D gene: TRBD1; clone size: .; CDR3 DNA: TGTGCCAGCAGTTACGGACAGGGGGGGTACGAGCAGTACTTC; CDR3 protein: CASSYGQGGYEQYF
J gene: TRBJ1-2; V gene: TRBV6-5; D gene: .; clone size: .; CDR3 DNA: TGTGCCAGCAGTGATGGGACCCACGGGAAGGGCTACACCTTC; CDR3 protein: CASSDGTHGKGYTF
J gene: TRBJ2-7; V gene: TRBV2; D gene: TRBD1; clone size: .; CDR3 DNA: TGTGCCAGCATGACCGGGACAGGGGGTGTTCTTAAGTACTTC; CDR3 protein: CASMTGTGGVLKYF
J gene: TRBJ2-5; V gene: TRBV7-8; D gene: .; clone size: .; CDR3 DNA: TGTGCCAGCAGCTTCCTCCAAGAGACCCAGTACTTC; CDR3 protein: CASSFLQETQYF
J gene: TRBJ2-5; V gene: TRBV30; D gene: TRBD2; clone size: .; CDR3 DNA: TGTGCAAGGGCTAGCGGGAATGCAGAGACCCAGTACTTC; CDR3 protein: CARASGNAETQYF
J gene: TRBJ2-3; V gene: TRBV5-1; D gene: .; clone size: .; CDR3 DNA: TGCGCCAGCAGCTTTTATTCCACAGATACGCAGTATTTT; CDR3 protein: CASSFYSTDTQYF
J gene: TRBJ2-1; V gene: TRBV27; D gene: .; clone size: .; CDR3 DNA: TGTGCCAGCAGTGGGGGACTGGTCAATGAGCAGTTCTTC; CDR3 protein: CASSGGLVNEQFF
J gene: TRBJ2-6; V gene: TRBV13; D gene: .; clone size: .; CDR3 DNA: TGTGCCAGCAGCTCCTTTTTGGCCGTCGGAGCTGGGGCCAACGTCCTGACTTTC; CDR3 protein: CASSSFLAVGAGANVLTF
J gene: TRBJ2-2; V gene: TRBV6-6; D gene: .; clone size: .; CDR3 DNA: TGTGCCAGCAGTTTCCCCTCGGAGGCTCTCGGGGAGCTGTTTTTT; CDR3 protein: CASSFPSEALGELFF
J gene: TRBJ1-1; V gene: TRBV11-2; D gene: .; clone size: medium-sized; CDR3 DNA: TGTGCCAGCAGCTTCGGACAGGAAGCTTTCTTT; CDR3 protein: CASSFGQEAFF
J gene: TRBJ1-1; V gene: TRBV6-1; D gene: .; clone size: .; CDR3 DNA: TGTGCCAGCACCAGGGTGAACACTGAAGCTTTCTTT; CDR3 protein: CASTRVNTEAFF
J gene: TRBJ2-7; V gene: TRBV28; D gene: .; clone size: once; CDR3 DNA: TGTGCCAGCAGTTCGCGACACGAGCAGTACTTC; CDR3 protein: CASSSRHEQYF
J gene: TRBJ1-5; V gene: TRBV6-5; D gene: .; clone size: once; CDR3 DNA: TGTGCCAGCAGTTACTCGATGGCTGGGGTGGGGCAGCCCCAGCATTTT; CDR3 protein: CASSYSMAGVGQPQHF
J gene: TRBJ2-7; V gene: TRBV7-8; D gene: .; clone size: .; CDR3 DNA: TGTGCCAGCAGCTTAACCCCTGGCCCAGAGGGGGCCTACGAGCAGTACTTC; CDR3 protein: CASSLTPGPEGAYEQYF
J gene: TRBJ2-7; V gene: TRBV10-3; D gene: .; clone size: .; CDR3 DNA: TGTGCCACCTTGGACCTCGGCGGGCCCCCTGGCGAGCAGTACTTC; CDR3 protein: CATLDLGGPPGEQYF
J gene: TRBJ1-1; V gene: TRBV5-1; D gene: .; clone size: .; CDR3 DNA: TGCGCCAGCAGCTTGGACGGACGGCGAGAAGCTTTCTTT; CDR3 protein: CASSLDGRREAFF
J gene: TRBJ1-2; V gene: TRBV6-6; D gene: TRBD1; clone size: .; CDR3 DNA: TGTGCCAGCGATCAACAGGGGGCTCTGGGCTACACCTTC; CDR3 protein: CASDQQGALGYTF
J gene: TRBJ2-5; V gene: TRBV7-3; D gene: .; clone size: .; CDR3 DNA: TGTGCCAGCAGCTTAATGAGTTCAGAGACCCAGTACTTC; CDR3 protein: CASSLMSSETQYF
J gene: TRBJ1-4; V gene: TRBV9; D gene: TRBD1; clone size: .; CDR3 DNA: TGTGCCAGCAGCGGGGGACAGGGAAATGAAAAACTGTTTTTT; CDR3 protein: CASSGGQGNEKLFF
J gene: TRBJ1-2; V gene: TRBV20-1; D gene: .; clone size: .; CDR3 DNA: TGCAGTGCAACAGGCTGGGAGGGCTACACCTTC; CDR3 protein: CSATGWEGYTF
J gene: TRBJ2-2; V gene: TRBV2; D gene: .; clone size: .; CDR3 DNA: TGTGCCAGCAGGGAGAGTCGGGCCGGGGAGCTGTTTTTT; CDR3 protein: CASRESRAGELFF
J gene: TRBJ2-1; V gene: TRBV11-1; D gene: .; clone size: medium-sized; CDR3 DNA: TGTGCCAGCAGCTTTAGGCGGGATCCCTACAATGAGCAGTTCTTC; CDR3 protein: CASSFRRDPYNEQFF
J gene: TRBJ2-1; V gene: TRBV7-2; D gene: .; clone size: .; CDR3 DNA: TGTGCCAGCAGCTTAGAAGGTCTAGCGTCGTACAATGAGCAGTTCTTC; CDR3 protein: CASSLEGLASYNEQFF
J gene: TRBJ1-5; V gene: TRBV6-5; D gene: .; clone size: .; CDR3 DNA: TGTGCCAGCCGACGGACGGAGCTTAGCAATCAGCCCCAGCATTTT; CDR3 protein: CASRRTELSNQPQHF
J gene: TRBJ2-5; V gene: TRBV6-5; D gene: .; clone size: .; CDR3 DNA: TGTGCCAGCAGTTATAATTCCGTTGGGGGAGAGACCCAGTACTTC; CDR3 protein: CASSYNSVGGETQYF
J gene: TRBJ2-5; V gene: TRBV7-9; D gene: TRBD2; clone size: once; CDR3 DNA: TGTGCCAGCACTCATAGCGGGAGCGGGGAGACCCAGTACTTC; CDR3 protein: CASTHSGSGETQYF
J gene: TRBJ2-2; V gene: TRBV5-6; D gene: .; clone size: .; CDR3 DNA: TGTGCCAGCAGCCCCCGGGCCAGAGGGTCCGGGGAGCTGTTTTTT; CDR3 protein: CASSPRARGSGELFF
J gene: TRBJ1-2; V gene: TRBV29-1; D gene: .; clone size: .; CDR3 DNA: TGCAGCGTTGAAGAACCTGGCTACTATGGCTACACCTTC; CDR3 protein: CSVEEPGYYGYTF
J gene: TRBJ1-5; V gene: TRBV30; D gene: .; clone size: .; CDR3 DNA: TGTGCCTGGAGTGTACAGCTCGAACATCCCCAGCATTTT; CDR3 protein: CAWSVQLEHPQHF
J gene: TRBJ2-3; V gene: TRBV6-1; D gene: .; clone size: .; CDR3 DNA: TGTGCCAGCAGTGTGAGTACAGATACGCAGTATTTT; CDR3 protein: CASSVSTDTQYF
J gene: TRBJ1-1; V gene: TRBV30; D gene: TRBD1; clone size: .; CDR3 DNA: TGTGCCTGGAGGGACAGGGGGAACACTGAAGCTTTCTTT; CDR3 protein: CAWRDRGNTEAFF
J gene: TRBJ1-1; V gene: TRBV9; D gene: .; clone size: .; CDR3 DNA: TGTGCCATCGTACCTGAAGCTTTCTTT; CDR3 protein: CAIVPEAFF
J gene: TRBJ2-7; V gene: TRBV25-1; D gene: .; clone size: .; CDR3 DNA: TGTGCCATCCATGGGGGACGGTCCTACGAGCAGTACTTC; CDR3 protein: CAIHGGRSYEQYF
J gene: TRBJ1-5; V gene: TRBV28; D gene: TRBD1; clone size: once; CDR3 DNA: TGTGCCAGCAGTCCCCCGGACAGGGTGAGCAATCAGCCCCAGCATTTT; CDR3 protein: CASSPPDRVSNQPQHF
J gene: TRBJ2-7; V gene: TRBV12-5; D gene: TRBD1; clone size: .; CDR3 DNA: TGTGCTAGTGGTTTGTCGAAATCCGGGACAGGGGAGTCCTACGAGCAGTACTTC; CDR3 protein: CASGLSKSGTGESYEQYF
J gene: TRBJ2-1; V gene: TRBV5-1; D gene: TRBD2; clone size: .; CDR3 DNA: TGCGCCAGCAGTCCGGGACTAGCGGGAGGGCCCTACAATGAGCAGTTCTTC; CDR3 protein: CASSPGLAGGPYNEQFF
J gene: TRBJ2-7; V gene: TRBV7-2; D gene: .; clone size: once; CDR3 DNA: TGTGCCAGCAGCCTAGGGGAGCGGTACGAGCAGTACTTC; CDR3 protein: CASSLGERYEQYF